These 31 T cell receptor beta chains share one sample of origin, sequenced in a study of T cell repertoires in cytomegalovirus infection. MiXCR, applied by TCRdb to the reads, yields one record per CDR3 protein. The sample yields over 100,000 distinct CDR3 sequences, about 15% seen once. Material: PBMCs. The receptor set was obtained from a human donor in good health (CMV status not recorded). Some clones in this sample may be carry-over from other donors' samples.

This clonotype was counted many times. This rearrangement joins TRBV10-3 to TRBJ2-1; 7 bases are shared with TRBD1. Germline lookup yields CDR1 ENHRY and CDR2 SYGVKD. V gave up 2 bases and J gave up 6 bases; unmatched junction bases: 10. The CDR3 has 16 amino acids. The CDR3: CAISEGPGTVLNEQFF. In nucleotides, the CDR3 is TGTGCCATCAGTGAGGGGCCCGGGACAGTGCTCAATGAGCAGTTCTTC.

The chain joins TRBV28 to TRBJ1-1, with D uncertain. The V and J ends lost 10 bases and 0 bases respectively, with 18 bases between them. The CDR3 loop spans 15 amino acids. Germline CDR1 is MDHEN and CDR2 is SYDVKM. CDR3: CATINARRMNTEAFF. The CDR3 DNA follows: TGTGCCACTATCAACGCCAGGAGAATGAACACTGAAGCTTTCTTT.

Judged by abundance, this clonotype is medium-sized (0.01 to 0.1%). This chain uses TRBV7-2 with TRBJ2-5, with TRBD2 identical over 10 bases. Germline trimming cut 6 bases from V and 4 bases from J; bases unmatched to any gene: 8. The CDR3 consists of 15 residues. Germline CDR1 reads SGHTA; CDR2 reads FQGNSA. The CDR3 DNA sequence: TGTGCCAGCAGACAAGCGGGGGGGCTTGGAGAGACCCAGTACTTC. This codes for CASRQAGGLGETQYF.

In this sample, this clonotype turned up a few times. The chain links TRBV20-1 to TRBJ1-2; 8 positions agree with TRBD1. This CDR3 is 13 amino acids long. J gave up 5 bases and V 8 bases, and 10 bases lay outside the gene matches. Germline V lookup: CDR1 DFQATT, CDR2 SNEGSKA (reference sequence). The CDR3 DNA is TGCAGTATCATGGTAGGACAGGGATATGGCTACACCTTC. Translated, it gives CSIMVGQGYGYTF.

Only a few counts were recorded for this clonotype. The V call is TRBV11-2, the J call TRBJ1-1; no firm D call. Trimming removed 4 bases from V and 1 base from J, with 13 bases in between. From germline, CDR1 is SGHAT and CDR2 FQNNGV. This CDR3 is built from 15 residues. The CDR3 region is CASSSSGRRNTEAFF. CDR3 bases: TGTGCCAGCAGCTCCTCGGGGAGGAGGAACACTGAAGCTTTCTTT.

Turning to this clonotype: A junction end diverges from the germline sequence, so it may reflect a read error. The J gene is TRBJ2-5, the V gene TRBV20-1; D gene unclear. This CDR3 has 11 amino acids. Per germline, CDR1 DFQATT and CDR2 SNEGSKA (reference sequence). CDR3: CSAGDMGTQYF. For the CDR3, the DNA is TGCAGTGCTGGAGATATGGGAACCCAGTACTTC.

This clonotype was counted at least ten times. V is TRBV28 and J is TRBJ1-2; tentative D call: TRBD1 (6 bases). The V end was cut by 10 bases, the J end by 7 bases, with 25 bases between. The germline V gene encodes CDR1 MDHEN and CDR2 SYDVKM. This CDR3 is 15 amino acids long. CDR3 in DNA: TGTGCCACCGAGAGCATCGGGACAATAATTCGTGGCTACACCTTC. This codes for CATESIGTIIRGYTF.

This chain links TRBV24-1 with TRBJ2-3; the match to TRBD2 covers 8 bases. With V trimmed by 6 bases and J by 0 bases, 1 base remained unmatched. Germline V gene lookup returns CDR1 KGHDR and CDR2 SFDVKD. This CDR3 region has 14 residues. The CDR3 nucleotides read TGTGCCACCAGTCAGCGGGGGAGCACAGATACGCAGTATTTT. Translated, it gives CATSQRGSTDTQYF.

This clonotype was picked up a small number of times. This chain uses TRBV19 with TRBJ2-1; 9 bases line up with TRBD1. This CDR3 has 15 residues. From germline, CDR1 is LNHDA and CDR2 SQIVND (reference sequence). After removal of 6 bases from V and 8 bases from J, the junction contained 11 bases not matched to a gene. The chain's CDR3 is CASSQGGDRVHEQFF. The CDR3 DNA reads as TGTGCCAGTAGCCAGGGGGGGGACAGGGTTCATGAGCAGTTCTTC.

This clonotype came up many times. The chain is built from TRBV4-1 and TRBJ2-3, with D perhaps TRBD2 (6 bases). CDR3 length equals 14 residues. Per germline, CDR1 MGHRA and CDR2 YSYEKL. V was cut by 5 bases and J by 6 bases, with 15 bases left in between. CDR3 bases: TGCGCCAGCAGCTATCACCTAGCGCCGGATACGCAGTATTTT. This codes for CASSYHLAPDTQYF.

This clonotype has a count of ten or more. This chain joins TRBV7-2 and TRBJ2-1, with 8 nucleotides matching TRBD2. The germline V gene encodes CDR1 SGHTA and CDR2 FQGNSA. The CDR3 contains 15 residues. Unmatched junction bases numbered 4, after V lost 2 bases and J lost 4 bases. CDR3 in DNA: TGTGCCAGCAGCTTATCCGGGGGGGCGTACAATGAGCAGTTCTTC. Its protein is CASSLSGGAYNEQFF.

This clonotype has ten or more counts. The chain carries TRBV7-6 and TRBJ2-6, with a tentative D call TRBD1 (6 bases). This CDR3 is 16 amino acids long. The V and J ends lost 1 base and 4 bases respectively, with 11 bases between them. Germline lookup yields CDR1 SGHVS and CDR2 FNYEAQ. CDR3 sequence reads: CASSLVGASGANVLTF. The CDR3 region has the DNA TGTGCCAGCAGCTTAGTGGGGGCGTCGGGGGCCAACGTCCTGACTTTC.

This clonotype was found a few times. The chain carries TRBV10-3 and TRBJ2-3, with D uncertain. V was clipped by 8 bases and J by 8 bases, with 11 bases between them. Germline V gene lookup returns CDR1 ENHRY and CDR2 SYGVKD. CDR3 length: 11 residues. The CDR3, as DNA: TGTGCCATCTCGGAGCAAGGTACGCAGTATTTT. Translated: CAISEQGTQYF.

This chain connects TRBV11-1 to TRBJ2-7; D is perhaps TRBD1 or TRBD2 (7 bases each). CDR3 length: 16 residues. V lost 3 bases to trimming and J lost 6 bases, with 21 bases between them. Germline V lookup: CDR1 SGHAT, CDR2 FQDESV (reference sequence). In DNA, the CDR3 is TGTGCCAGCAGCTTGGCGCGGGGGACAGTTGTGTTCGAGCAGTACTTC. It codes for CASSLARGTVVFEQYF. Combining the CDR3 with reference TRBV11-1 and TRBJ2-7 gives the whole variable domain EAEVAQSPRYKITEKSQAVAFWCDPISGHATLYWYRQILGQGPELLVQFQDESVVDDSQLPKDRFSAERLKGVDSTLKIQPAELGDSAMYLCASSLARGTVVFEQYFGPGTRLTVT.

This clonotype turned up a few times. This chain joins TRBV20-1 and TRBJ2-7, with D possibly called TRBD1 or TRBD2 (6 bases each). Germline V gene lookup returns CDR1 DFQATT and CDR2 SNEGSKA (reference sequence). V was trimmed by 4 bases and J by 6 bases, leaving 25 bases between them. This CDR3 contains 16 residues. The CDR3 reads CSATQRGGWSPREQYF. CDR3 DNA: TGCAGTGCTACTCAGAGAGGGGGGTGGAGCCCACGCGAGCAGTACTTC.

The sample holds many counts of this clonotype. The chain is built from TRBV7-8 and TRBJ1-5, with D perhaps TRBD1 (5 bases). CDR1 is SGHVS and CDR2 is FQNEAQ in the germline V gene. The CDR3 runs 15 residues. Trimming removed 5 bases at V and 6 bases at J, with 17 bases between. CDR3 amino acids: CASSVRGGRGQPQHF. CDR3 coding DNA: TGTGCCAGCAGCGTTCGTGGGGGGAGAGGTCAGCCCCAGCATTTT.

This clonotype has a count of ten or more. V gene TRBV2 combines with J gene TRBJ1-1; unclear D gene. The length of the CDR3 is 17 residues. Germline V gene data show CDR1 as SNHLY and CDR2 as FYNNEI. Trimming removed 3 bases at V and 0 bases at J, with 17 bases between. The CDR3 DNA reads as TGTGCCAGCAGTGAGTCTTACGGTCGGGGAATGAACACTGAAGCTTTCTTT. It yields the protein CASSESYGRGMNTEAFF. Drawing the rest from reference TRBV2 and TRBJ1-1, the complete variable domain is EPEVTQTPSHQVTQMGQEVILRCVPISNHLYFYWYRQILGQKVEFLVSFYNNEISEKSEIFDDQFSVERPDGSNFTLKIRSTKLEDSAMYFCASSESYGRGMNTEAFFGQGTRLTVV.

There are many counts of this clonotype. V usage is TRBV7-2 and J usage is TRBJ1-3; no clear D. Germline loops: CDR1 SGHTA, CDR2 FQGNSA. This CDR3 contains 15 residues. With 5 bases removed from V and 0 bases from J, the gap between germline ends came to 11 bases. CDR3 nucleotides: TGTGCCAGCAGCCTTAGGACGGGCTCTGGAAACACCATATATTTT. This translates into CASSLRTGSGNTIYF.

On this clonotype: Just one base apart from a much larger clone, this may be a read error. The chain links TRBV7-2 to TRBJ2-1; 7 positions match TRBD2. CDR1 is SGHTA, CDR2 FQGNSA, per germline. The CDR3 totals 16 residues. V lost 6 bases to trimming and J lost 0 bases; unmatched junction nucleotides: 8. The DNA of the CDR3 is TGTGCCAGCAGGCCCGCCTTAGCGGGCTCCTACAATGAGCAGTTCTTC. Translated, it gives CASRPALAGSYNEQFF.

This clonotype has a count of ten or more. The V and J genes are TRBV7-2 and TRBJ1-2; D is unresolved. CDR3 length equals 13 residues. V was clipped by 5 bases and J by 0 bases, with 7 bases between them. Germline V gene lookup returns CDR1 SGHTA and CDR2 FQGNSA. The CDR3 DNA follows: TGTGCCAGCAGCCCCCGGACTAACTATGGCTACACCTTC. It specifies CASSPRTNYGYTF. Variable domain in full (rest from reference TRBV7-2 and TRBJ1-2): GAGVSQSPSNKVTEKGKDVELRCDPISGHTALYWYRQSLGQGLEFLIYFQGNSAPDKSGLPSDRFSAERTGGSVSTLTIQRTQQEDSAVYLCASSPRTNYGYTFGSGTRLTVV.

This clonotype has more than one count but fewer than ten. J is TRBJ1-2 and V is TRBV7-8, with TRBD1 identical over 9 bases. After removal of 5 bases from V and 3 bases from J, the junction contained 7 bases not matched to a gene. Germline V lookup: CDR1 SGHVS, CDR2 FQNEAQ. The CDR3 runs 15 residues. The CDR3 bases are TGTGCCAGCAGCCTCCCGGGACAGGGAGACTATGGCTACACCTTC. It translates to CASSLPGQGDYGYTF.

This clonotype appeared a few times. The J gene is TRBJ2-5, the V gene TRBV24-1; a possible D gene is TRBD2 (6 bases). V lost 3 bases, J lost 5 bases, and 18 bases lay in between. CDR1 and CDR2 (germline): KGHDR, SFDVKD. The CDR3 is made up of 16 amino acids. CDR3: CATSDPGSGGFETQYF. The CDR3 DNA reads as TGTGCCACCAGTGATCCCGGGTCAGGAGGGTTTGAGACCCAGTACTTC.

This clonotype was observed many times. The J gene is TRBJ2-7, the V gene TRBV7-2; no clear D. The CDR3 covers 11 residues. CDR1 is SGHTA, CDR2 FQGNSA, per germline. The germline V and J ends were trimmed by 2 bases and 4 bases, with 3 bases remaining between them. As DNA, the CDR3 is TGTGCCAGCAGCTTATATTACGAGCAGTACTTC. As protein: CASSLYYEQYF.

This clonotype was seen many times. The CDR3 is CASSQEGTSPVYF. CDR3 coding DNA: TGTGCCAGCAGCCAAGAAGGGACGTCCCCTGTATATTTT. V usage is TRBV3-1 and J usage is TRBJ1-3; perhaps TRBD1 as D (5 bases). The CDR3 is 13 residues long. V lost 0 bases and J 14 bases, leaving 14 bases between the germline ends. Germline V CDR1 and CDR2: LGHDT, YNNKEL (reference sequence).

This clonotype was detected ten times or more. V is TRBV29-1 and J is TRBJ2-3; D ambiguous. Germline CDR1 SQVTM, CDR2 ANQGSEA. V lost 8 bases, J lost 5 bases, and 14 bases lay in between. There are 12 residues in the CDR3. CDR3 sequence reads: CSSGLRKDTQYF. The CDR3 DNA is TGCAGCTCGGGCCTACGGAAAGATACGCAGTATTTT.

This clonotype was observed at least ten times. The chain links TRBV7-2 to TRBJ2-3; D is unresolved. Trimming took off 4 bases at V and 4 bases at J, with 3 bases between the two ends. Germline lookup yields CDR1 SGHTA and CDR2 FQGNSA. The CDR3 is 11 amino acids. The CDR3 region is CASSSADTQYF. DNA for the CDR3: TGTGCCAGCAGCTCAGCAGATACGCAGTATTTT.

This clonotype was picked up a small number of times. The DNA of the CDR3 is TGTGCCAGCAGCCCTGAGGGGGCCACCGGGGAGCTGTTTTTT. This translates into CASSPEGATGELFF. V and J are TRBV7-3 and TRBJ2-2, with 7 bases identical to TRBD1. CDR1 and CDR2 from the germline V gene are SGHTA and FQGTGA. The CDR3 consists of 14 residues. V lost 5 bases to trimming and J lost 4 bases; unmatched junction nucleotides: 4.

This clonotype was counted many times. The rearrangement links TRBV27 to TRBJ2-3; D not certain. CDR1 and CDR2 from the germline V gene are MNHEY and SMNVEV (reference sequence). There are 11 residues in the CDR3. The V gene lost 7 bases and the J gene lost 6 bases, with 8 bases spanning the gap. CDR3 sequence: CASTLGDTQYF. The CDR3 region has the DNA TGTGCCAGCACCCTCGGGGATACGCAGTATTTT.

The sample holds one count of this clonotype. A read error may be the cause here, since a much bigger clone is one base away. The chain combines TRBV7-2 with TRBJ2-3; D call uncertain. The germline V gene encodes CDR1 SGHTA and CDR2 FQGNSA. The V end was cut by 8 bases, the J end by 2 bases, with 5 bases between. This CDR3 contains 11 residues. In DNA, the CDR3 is TGTACCAGCCGCCTCACAGATACGCAGTATTTT. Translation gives CTSRLTDTQYF.

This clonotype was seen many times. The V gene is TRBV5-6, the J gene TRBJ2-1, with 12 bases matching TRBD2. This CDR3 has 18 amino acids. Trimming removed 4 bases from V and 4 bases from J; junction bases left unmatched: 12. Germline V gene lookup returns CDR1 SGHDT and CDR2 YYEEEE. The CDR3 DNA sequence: TGTGCCAGCAGCCAACGGACTAGCGGGATTGGTCGGTACAATGAGCAGTTCTTC. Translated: CASSQRTSGIGRYNEQFF. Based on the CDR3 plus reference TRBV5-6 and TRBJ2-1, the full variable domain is DAGVTQSPTHLIKTRGQQVTLRCSPKSGHDTVSWYQQALGQGPQFIFQYYEEEERQRGNFPDRFSGHQFPNYSSELNVNALLLGDSALYLCASSQRTSGIGRYNEQFFGPGTRLTVL.

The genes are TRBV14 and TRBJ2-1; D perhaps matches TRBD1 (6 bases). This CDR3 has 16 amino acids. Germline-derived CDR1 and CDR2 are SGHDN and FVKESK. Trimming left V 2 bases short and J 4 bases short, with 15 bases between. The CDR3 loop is CASSQSQGLGYNEQFF. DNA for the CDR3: TGTGCCAGCAGCCAATCACAGGGTCTGGGGTACAATGAGCAGTTCTTC.